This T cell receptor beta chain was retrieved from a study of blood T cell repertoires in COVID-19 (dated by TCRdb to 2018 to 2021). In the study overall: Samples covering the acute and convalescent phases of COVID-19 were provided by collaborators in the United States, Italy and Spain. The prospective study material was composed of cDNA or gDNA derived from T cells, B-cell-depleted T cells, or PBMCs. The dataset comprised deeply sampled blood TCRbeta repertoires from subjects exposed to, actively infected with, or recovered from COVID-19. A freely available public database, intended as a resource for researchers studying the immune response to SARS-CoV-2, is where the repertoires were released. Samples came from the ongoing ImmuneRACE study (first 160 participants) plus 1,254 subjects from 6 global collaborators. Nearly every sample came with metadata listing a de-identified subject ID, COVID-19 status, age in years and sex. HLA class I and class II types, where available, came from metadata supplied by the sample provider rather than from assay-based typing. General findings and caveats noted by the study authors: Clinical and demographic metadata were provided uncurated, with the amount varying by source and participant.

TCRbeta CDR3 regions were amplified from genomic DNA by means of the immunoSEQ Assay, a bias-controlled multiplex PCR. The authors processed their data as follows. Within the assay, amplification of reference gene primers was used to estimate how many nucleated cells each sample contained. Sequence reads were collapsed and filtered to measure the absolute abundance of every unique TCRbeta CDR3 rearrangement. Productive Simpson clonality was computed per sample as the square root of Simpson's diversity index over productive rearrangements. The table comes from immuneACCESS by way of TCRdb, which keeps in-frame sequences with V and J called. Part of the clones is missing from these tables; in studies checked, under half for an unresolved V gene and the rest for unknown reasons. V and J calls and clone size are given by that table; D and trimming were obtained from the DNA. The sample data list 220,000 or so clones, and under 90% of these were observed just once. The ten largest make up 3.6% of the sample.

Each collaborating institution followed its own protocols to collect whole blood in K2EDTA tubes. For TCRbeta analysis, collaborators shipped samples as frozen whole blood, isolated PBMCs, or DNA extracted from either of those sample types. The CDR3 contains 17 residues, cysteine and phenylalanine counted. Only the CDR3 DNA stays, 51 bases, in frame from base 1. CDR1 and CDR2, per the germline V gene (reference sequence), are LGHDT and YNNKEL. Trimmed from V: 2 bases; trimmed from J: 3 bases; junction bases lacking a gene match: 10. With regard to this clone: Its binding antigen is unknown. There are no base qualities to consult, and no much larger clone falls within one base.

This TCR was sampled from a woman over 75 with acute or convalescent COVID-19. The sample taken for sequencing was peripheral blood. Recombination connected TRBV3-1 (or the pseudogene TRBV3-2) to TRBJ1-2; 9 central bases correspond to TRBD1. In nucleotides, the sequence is TGTGCCAGCAGCCAACCGGGACAGGGTTCTTTCTACTATGGCTACACCTTC. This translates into CASSQPGQGSFYYGYTF.